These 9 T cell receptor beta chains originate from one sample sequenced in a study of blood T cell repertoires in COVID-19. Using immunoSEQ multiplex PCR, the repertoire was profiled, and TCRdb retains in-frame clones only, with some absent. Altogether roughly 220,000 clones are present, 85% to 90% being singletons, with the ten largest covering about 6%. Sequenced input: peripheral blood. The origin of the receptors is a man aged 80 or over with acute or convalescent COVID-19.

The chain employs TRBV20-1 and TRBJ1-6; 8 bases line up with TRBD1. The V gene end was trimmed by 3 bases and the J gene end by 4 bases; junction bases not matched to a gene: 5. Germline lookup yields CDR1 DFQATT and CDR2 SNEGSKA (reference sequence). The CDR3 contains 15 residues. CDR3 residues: CSASVQGAYNSPLHF. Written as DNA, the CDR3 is TGCAGTGCTAGTGTTCAGGGGGCATATAATTCACCCCTCCACTTT.

The CDR3 is CASSSRQGNNSPLHF. DNA of the CDR3: TGTGCCAGCAGTTCCCGACAGGGAAATAATTCACCCCTCCACTTT. The rearrangement joins TRBV27 to TRBJ1-6; 7 bases map to TRBD1. Looked up from germline, CDR1 is MNHEY and CDR2 is SMNVEV (reference sequence). The CDR3 runs to 15 residues. Germline trimming cut 4 bases from V and 5 bases from J; bases unmatched to any gene: 5.

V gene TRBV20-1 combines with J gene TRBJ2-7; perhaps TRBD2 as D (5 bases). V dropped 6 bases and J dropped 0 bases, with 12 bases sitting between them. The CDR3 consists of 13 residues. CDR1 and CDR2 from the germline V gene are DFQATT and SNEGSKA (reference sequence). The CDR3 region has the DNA TGCAGTGCGAGTCTTGGGAGCTCCTACGAGCAGTACGTC. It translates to CSASLGSSYEQYV.

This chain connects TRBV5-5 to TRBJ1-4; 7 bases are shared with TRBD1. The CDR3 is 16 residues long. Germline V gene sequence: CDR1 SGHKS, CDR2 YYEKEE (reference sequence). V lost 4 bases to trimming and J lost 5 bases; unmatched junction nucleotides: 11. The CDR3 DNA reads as TGTGCCAGCAGCCAAGCTCCGGGACAGCCCAATGAAAAACTGTTTTTT. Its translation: CASSQAPGQPNEKLFF.

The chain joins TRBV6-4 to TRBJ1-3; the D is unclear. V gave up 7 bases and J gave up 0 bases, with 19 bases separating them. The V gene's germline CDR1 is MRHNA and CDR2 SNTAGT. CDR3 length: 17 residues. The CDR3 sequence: CASKRYREGISGNTIYF. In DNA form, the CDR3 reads TGTGCCAGCAAAAGGTATAGGGAGGGCATCTCTGGAAACACCATATATTTT.

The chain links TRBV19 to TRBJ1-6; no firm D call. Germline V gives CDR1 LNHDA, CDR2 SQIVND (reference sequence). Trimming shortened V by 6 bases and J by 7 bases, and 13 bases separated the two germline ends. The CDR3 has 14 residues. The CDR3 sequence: CASSDLSVNSPLHF. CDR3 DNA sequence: TGTGCCAGTAGCGATCTCAGCGTCAATTCACCCCTCCACTTT. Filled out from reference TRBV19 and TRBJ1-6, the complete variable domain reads DGGITQSPKYLFRKEGQNVTLSCEQNLNHDAMYWYRQDPGQGLRLIYYSQIVNDFQKGDIAEGYSVSREKKESFPLTVTSAQKNPTAFYLCASSDLSVNSPLHFGNGTRLTVT.

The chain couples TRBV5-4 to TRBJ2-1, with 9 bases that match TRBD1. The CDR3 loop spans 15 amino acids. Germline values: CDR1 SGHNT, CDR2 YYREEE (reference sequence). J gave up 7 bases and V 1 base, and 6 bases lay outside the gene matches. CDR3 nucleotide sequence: TGTGCCAGCAGCTTGACAGGGGGCAATCTGAATGAGCAGTTCTTC. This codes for CASSLTGGNLNEQFF. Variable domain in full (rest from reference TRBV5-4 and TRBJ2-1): ETGVTQSPTHLIKTRGQQVTLRCSSQSGHNTVSWYQQALGQGPQFIFQYYREEENGRGNFPPRFSGLQFPNYSSELNVNALELDDSALYLCASSLTGGNLNEQFFGPGTRLTVL.

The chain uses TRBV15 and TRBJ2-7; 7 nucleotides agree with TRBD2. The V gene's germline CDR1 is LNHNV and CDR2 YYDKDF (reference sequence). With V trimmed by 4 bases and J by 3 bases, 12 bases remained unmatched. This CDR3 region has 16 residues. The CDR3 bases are TGTGCCACCAGCAAGGGGCTGACCGGGGGGAACTACGAGCAGTACTTC. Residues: CATSKGLTGGNYEQYF. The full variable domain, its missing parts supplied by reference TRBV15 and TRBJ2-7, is DAMVIQNPRYQVTQFGKPVTLSCSQTLNHNVMYWYQQKSSQAPKLLFHYYDKDFNNEADTPDNFQSRRPNTSFCFLDIRSPGLGDTAMYLCATSKGLTGGNYEQYFGPGTRLTVT.

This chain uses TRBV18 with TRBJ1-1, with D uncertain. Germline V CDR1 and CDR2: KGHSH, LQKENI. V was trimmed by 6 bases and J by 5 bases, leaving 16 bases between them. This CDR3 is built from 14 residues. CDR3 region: CASSLKTGGTEAFF. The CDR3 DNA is TGTGCCAGCTCCCTAAAAACCGGAGGAACTGAAGCTTTCTTT.